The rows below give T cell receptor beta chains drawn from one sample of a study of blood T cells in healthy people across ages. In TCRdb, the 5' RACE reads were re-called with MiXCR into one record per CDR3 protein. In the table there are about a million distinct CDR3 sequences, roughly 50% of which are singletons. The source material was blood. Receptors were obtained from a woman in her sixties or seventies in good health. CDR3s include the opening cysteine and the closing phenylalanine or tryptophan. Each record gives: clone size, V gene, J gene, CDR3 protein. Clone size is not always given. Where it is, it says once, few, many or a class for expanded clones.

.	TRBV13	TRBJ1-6	CASSSFYPVLRNNSPLHF
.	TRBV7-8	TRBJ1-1	CASSFRDGQGRSSNTEAFF
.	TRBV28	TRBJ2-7	CASSFWDRNTYEQYF
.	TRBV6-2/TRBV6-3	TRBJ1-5	CASSWPARGNQPQHF
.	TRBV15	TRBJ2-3	CATSRDRGQVDTQYF
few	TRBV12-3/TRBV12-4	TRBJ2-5	CASSLESRETQYF
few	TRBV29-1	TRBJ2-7	CSVARTAYEQYF
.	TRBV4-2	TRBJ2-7	CASSQGTTSGIGYEQYF
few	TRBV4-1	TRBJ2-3	CASSQEKGLAGDTQYF
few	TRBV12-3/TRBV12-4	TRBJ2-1	CASSRGGLAGGEEQFF
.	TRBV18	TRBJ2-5	CASSPLPTQETQYF
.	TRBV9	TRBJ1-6	CASSPHSSRNSPLHF
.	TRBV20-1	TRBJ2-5	CSARVGRGVTQYF